This entry describes one T cell receptor (beta chain). The clone's antigen remains unknown. No qualities accompany the bases; no much larger clone lies one base away. Patients with autoimmune disease history or receiving systemic immunosuppression were excluded from the trial. Peripheral blood for TCR sequencing was collected from all dose cohorts at baseline, on cycle 4 day 1, and on cycle 7 day 1. The samples were taken from a phase I, first-in-human, multicenter, open-label dose-escalation trial of ivuxolimab. Adults with locally advanced or metastatic melanoma, renal cell carcinoma, hepatocellular carcinoma or head and neck squamous cell carcinoma were enrolled in the trial. CD4+ and CD8+ T cells were sorted separately from peripheral blood before TCR sequencing. This sample is part of a study of OX40 agonist ivuxolimab in advanced cancers. At the level of the whole study: Ivuxolimab was a fully human IgG2 agonistic monoclonal antibody targeting the costimulatory receptor OX40 (CD134). Intravenous ivuxolimab was administered to patients every 2 weeks at six dose levels: 0.01, 0.1, 0.3, 1.5, 3 and 10 mg/kg. Of the roughly 52 dose-escalation patients, hepatocellular carcinoma was present in 19, melanoma in roughly 15, renal cell carcinoma in 9 and head and neck cancer in 9. In the dose-escalation cohort, roughly 80% of patients were male, and the mean age was approximately 55 years, with a range of about 20 to 79. Patients were allowed to have had prior anti-PD-1, anti-PD-L1 or anti-CTLA-4 therapy, and approximately 43% of the dose-escalation patients had previously received checkpoint inhibitors. Three dose-escalation patients achieved partial responses, one with hepatocellular carcinoma and two with cutaneous melanoma. Peripheral TCRbeta sequencing aimed to test whether ivuxolimab altered TCR sequence diversity and caused clonal T-cell expansion. The paper covers the monotherapy dose-escalation part of the phase I ivuxolimab trial, which included N ≈ 54 patients. What the work shows at the level of the full study, not this receptor alone: In the 0.1-3.0 mg/kg groups, partial responders were among the patients with the lowest normalized peripheral clonal expansion, particularly in CD8+ T cells. At doses of 0.1 to 3.0 mg/kg, clonal expansion of both CD4+ and CD8+ T cells in blood was seen between baseline and week 6. After ivuxolimab, CD8+ T cells had more expanded clones than CD4+ T cells on average. Low levels of normalized T-cell clonal expansion were also seen in some patients who did not respond. Which antigens the clonally expanded peripheral T cells were specific for was not determined.

The germline V end is reduced by 5 bases and the J end by 4 bases; junction bases left unmatched: 6. The germline V gene gives CDR1 as KGHSH and CDR2 as LQKENI. From the cysteine through the phenylalanine, the CDR3 covers 14 amino acids. The entry retains the CDR3 DNA only, 42 bases that are in frame from base 1. Genomic DNA was extracted from sorted cells for sequencing of the TCRbeta CDR3 region. The immunoSEQ Assay was used to sequence the TCRbeta CDR3 regions. The source is immuneACCESS, and TCRdb retained only in-frame sequences with V and J called. Part of the clones is not carried over; for the studies checked, unresolved V genes explain less than half of this, and the remainder is unexplained. The sample table contains roughly 76,000 clones; only one count was recorded for 85% to 90% of them. Roughly 8% of the sample belongs to the ten largest clones.

The sequence was obtained from an adult with an advanced solid tumor such as melanoma, head and neck, liver or kidney cancer. The source material was CD4+ or CD8+ T cells sorted from blood, sampled in a trial of the OX40 agonist ivuxolimab. The sequence is built from TRBV18 and TRBJ2-7; TRBD1 lines up with 9 middle nucleotides. This receptor has the CDR3 CASSAQGQGYEQYF. The nucleotides read TGTGCCAGCTCAGCGCAGGGACAGGGATACGAGCAGTACTTC.